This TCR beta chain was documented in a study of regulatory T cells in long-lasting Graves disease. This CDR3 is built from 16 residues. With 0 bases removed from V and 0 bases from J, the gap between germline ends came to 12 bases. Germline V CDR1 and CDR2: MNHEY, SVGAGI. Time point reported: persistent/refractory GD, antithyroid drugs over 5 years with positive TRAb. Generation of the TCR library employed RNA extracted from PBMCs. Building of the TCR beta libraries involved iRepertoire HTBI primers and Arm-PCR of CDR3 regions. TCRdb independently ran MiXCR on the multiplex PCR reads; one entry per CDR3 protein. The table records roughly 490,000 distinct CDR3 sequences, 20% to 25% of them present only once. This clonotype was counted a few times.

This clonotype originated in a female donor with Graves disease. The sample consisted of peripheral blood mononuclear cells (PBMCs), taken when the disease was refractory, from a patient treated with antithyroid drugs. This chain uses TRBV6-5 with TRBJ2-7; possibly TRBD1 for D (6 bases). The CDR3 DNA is TGTGCCAGCAGTTACTCCCGGGACACTGGCTCCTACGAGCAGTACTTC. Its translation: CASSYSRDTGSYEQYF.